What follows describes a single T cell receptor (beta chain). Its antigen is as yet unknown. Repeated repertoire sampling spanned the course of chemoradiotherapy. TCRdb's copy holds only in-frame clones and misses some; the assay was immunoSEQ multiplex PCR. Of tens of thousands of clones detected, roughly 77% appear once; the ten largest clones hold about 5%. These data are taken from a study of chemoradiotherapy in HPV16-positive cancers. About the study: Candidate HPV-specific T-cell clones and common TCR motifs came from functional assays in a couple of HPV16-positive patients. Overall study findings and caveats: Non-HPV-specific T cells did not expand in tumors during treatment, whereas candidate HPV-specific clones and E7-related motifs did. In HPV16-positive patients, HPV-responsive T-cell expansion tracked better recurrence-free survival.

The length of the CDR3 is 15 residues. The germline V gene has CDR1 SGHAT and CDR2 FQNNGV. J lost 7 bases, V lost 3 bases, and 10 bases had no gene match. The chain joins TRBV11-2 to TRBJ1-2, with 8 bases fitting TRBD1. The sequencing used blood, collected from a patient who underwent chemoradiotherapy. The TCR was taken from a human donor with HPV-associated anogenital cancer. In DNA form, the CDR3 reads TGTGCCAGCAGCTTCCAGCAGGGGGCGCGGGGTGGCTACACCTTC. Translation: CASSFQQGARGGYTF.